This entry features one TCR beta chain sequence. This sample was taken from a study of control samples from healthy donors and cancer patients. The CDR3 runs to 12 residues. V lost 1 base and J lost 8, with 7 bases in between. Assay used: immunoSEQ multiplex PCR; TCRdb lists only in-frame clones, some missing. Seen here are tens of thousands of clones, about 87% observed once, and the top ten hold around 14%. The receptor's source is a woman between 70 and 85 years old in good health. The sequenced sample was blood. The chain couples TRBV12-3 or TRBV12-4 to TRBJ2-3; D not certain. CDR3 in amino acids: CASSLVRSTQYF. The CDR3 DNA reads as TGTGCCAGCAGTTTAGTACGGAGTACGCAGTATTTT.